This TCR beta chain was observed in a study of cytomegalovirus exposure and HLA in healthy donors (dated by TCRdb to the late 2010s). In the study overall: An earlier analysis of approximately 590 of the donors reported 250 to 300 Gb of sequence data and some 120 million unique TCR beta sequences from around 200 million T cells. Roughly 300 gigabases of sequencing data and around 80 million unique TCR sequences made up an early release that covered 500 to 700 HLA-typed donors. The genetic ancestry cluster associated with self-reported Caucasian donors included 81% of the approximately 430 genotyped donors. The study aimed to test whether cataloging public T cell receptors could reveal signatures of past pathogen exposure. The study profiled the T cell repertoires of hundreds of subjects by immunosequencing and related them to cytomegalovirus serostatus. In addition to the first cohort of 666 subjects, a separate validation cohort of 120 different subjects was used. To predict cytomegalovirus infection status, the study brought together high-throughput TCR immunosequencing, statistical association of individual TCRs with disease status, and machine learning. A later analysis re-examined previously published TCR beta repertoires from 610 or so donors and added high-resolution HLA genotyping to investigate patterns of TCR occurrence. In the later analysis, no new phenotypic data were used to find candidate immune exposures; instead, reliance was placed on TCR beta sequences and their occurrence across donors. To decide whether each TCR beta V gene segment behaved as functional or pseudogenic, an earlier analysis of nearly 600 of the donors relied on high-throughput TCR beta sequencing. Alongside the repertoire data, information on donor age, sex, ethnicity and CMV serostatus was compiled. A later genetic analysis took genome-wide SNP genotypes for about 55% of the roughly 700 donors and used that subset as a discovery cohort. All discovery cohort repertoires had been generated using a single sequencing platform. Class I and class II HLA loci were covered by the typing at four-digit resolution. The number of typed donors differed by locus: roughly 629-630 for A, B, C, DRB1 and DQB1; roughly 510 for DQA1; approximately 610 for DPA1; and some 470 for DPB1. Because of strong linkage in the cohort, roughly five DR-DQ haplotypes were treated as single units for association and clustering. Among about 390 genotyped donors of the cohort, an average of about 240,000 unique TCR beta nucleotide sequences were sequenced per donor, about a sixth of them non-productive. General study outcomes and caveats: Because the 87-base-pair reads could not distinguish some IMGT-functional V segments, including TRBV6-2 and TRBV6-3, those segments were excluded. The only immune exposure information available for the cohort was CMV serostatus. Because counts were too low, about 15 rarely observed V segments, including chromosome 9 orphons, were left out of the earlier analysis of 587 of the donors. When HLA alleles, especially DR and DQ, strongly co-occurred, TCR associations were difficult to assign to individual alleles. In an earlier analysis of 587 of the donors, most TCR beta V segments appeared in productive rearrangements about 90% or about 30% of the time, broadly matching IMGT annotations. In a later analysis, about 16,000 TCR beta sequences were associated with specific HLA alleles at a false discovery rate of 0.05. In a later analysis, the rate of TCR association differed among HLA loci, with DRB1 alleles having the most associated TCRs and HLA-C alleles having the fewest. A group of highly shared sequence variants was considered likely to be a technical artifact of the sequencing pipeline. In a later analysis, HLA-associated TCR beta chains showed more clonal expansion and lower generation probabilities than non-associated chains that were equally common. A later analysis reported that several top co-occurrence clusters appeared linked to parvovirus B19, influenza, CMV and Epstein-Barr virus. In both the original and validation cohorts, the classifier was reported to diagnose cytomegalovirus status with high specificity and sensitivity. In a later analysis, most CMV-associated TCR beta chains were found to appear HLA-restricted, with HLA associations seemingly driven largely by CMV exposure. While some public TCRs were present in many individuals, most TCR sequences turned up only very rarely across donors. In a later genetic analysis, a missense DCLRE1C variant was associated with V-gene and J-gene trimming of TCR beta chains, and the association was replicated in an independent cohort. In vitro tests confirmed that a few of the cytomegalovirus-associated TCR beta chains recognize cytomegalovirus antigens. A further reported finding was that TCR beta sequences accurately predicted the HLA-A and HLA-B alleles for most subjects in the first cohort. Linkage disequilibrium might explain the correlated functional status among segregating V segments, but an unknown experimental factor could not be excluded. Presence/absence analyses assumed roughly uniform sequencing depth across donors, an assumption that may not hold. This cohort had only TCR beta chains sequenced, and the lack of alpha or paired-chain data limited which features could be detected. The study listed approximately 160 TCR beta chains as associated with cytomegalovirus. A later genetic analysis reported fewer N-insertions in productive TCRs among donors in an Asian-associated ancestry cluster than the roughly 620-donor mean. Because HLA typing was missing for some donors at each locus, association tests included only the typed subset. The authors suggested that the approach could potentially be extended to other disease states and immunological phenotypes.

A remark on this clone: Its binding antigen is unknown. One end of the junction fails to match germline, which may point to a read error.

The cohort comprised more than 550 healthy bone marrow donors. All cohort members were sampled while nominally healthy, although unrecorded immune exposures were likely present. The donor was CMV seronegative and belonged to the group of 352 seronegative cohort members. A peripheral blood sample was provided by each donor, and peripheral blood mononuclear cells were used for TCR beta sequencing. The Qiagen DNeasy Blood Extraction Kit was used to extract genomic DNA from the blood cell samples. CDR1 is given as SEHNR and CDR2 as FQNEAQ, both from the germline V gene (reference sequence). From cysteine to phenylalanine, the CDR3 is 14 amino acids long. The CDR3 DNA has 42 bases and is translated from base 1. Library creation used the immunoSEQ multiplex PCR assay. For the multiplex PCR, a mixture combining 60 forward primers for TCR Vbeta segments and 13 reverse primers for TCR Jbeta segments was used. A multiplex PCR assay on genomic DNA amplified the CDR3 region of rearranged TCR beta genes. On the Illumina HiSeq System, the amplified TCR beta libraries were sequenced as 87-base-pair reads. In the authors' own workflow: In a later analysis, tens of millions of unique TCR beta chains were counted across the 650 to 700 repertoires, and around 11 million of these chains were shared by at least two donors. To remove PCR and sequencing errors, raw reads were error-corrected and collapsed into unique sequences using a nearest-neighbor algorithm that merged closely related sequences. V, D and J gene segments were assigned by aligning CDR3 sequences to IMGT reference sequences. For a sequence to be retained, at least a six-nucleotide match to both a V gene segment and a J gene segment was required. A rearrangement was called productive if the CDR3 had no stop codons and remained in frame with V and J, and every other rearrangement was called non-productive. Following IMGT convention, CDR3 was defined as the stretch from the second conserved V-encoded cysteine up to the conserved J-encoded phenylalanine. Sequences without an unambiguous match to a single V gene segment were excluded from the earlier analysis of a few hundred of the donors. In an earlier analysis of roughly 500 of the donors, V segments were called functional above 56.7% productive rearrangements and were called segregating when the between-donor standard deviation exceeded 5%. A statistical classification framework was built to diagnose cytomegalovirus status from the catalog of TCR beta chain sequences. In a later analysis, V and J genes were assigned by comparing TCR nucleotide sequences against IMGT/GENE-DB human TR gene sequences. The TCRdist pipeline was used in a later analysis to assign CDR3 sequences and most-parsimonious VDJ recombination scenarios. In a later analysis, every TCR beta chain was defined by the combination of its CDR3 amino acid sequence and its V-gene family, and reads without a unique V-gene family were dropped. A later analysis removed over 500 highly shared, low-generation-probability nucleotide sequences to deal with suspected cross-contamination and a sequencing artifact. A later analysis calculated a clonal expansion index for each public chain from normalized within-repertoire ranks of inferred template counts. A later analysis computed generation probabilities with a VDJ recombination model fitted to out-of-frame rearrangements, and checked the results against IGoR. In a later analysis, TCR-TCR, TCR-HLA and TCR-CMV co-occurrence was scored with hypergeometric tests, and a repertoire-size bias correction was applied to TCR pairs. In a later analysis, false discovery rates were estimated by permuting HLA or CMV assignments 20 times. In a later analysis, co-occurring TCRs were grouped with DBSCAN, and TCRdist sequence similarity was added when clustering was performed within HLA-allele-positive subsets. Repertoires with fewer than 30,000 or more than 120,000 public chains were left out of co-occurrence clustering, as were a handful of repertoires with anomalous nucleotide sharing. The clones in this table, taken by TCRdb from immuneACCESS, are in-frame only. Not every clone is retained; where verified, under half of the shortfall comes from an unresolved V gene, and the cause of the rest is unknown. V, J and clone size derive from that table, while D and trimming were established from the DNA sequence. This sample has roughly 120,000 clones in its table, and around four fifths of those were observed once. The ten largest clones represent around 3.9% of the sample.

This receptor chain uses TRBV7-9 and TRBJ1-5, with a tentative D gene TRBD1 over 5 matching bases. This TCR came from a middle-aged woman in good health and CMV-seronegative. Material: PBMCs. The DNA is TGTTCCAGCAGCCCACAGGATAGCAATCAGCCCCAGCATTTT. The encoded protein is CSSSPQDSNQPQHF.